This passage covers 23 T cell receptor beta chains from one sample sequenced in a study of blood T cell repertoires in COVID-19. The assay was immunoSEQ multiplex PCR, and TCRdb's table has in-frame clones only and misses some. The data contain approximately 70,000 clones, 60% to 75% of them singletons. Specimen: peripheral blood. Source of these receptors: a woman aged 70-85 years with acute or convalescent COVID-19.

In its sample, this clone was seen a few times. The gene calls are TRBV7-8 and TRBJ2-5; possibly TRBD1 for D (6 bases). Between the trimmed V and J ends, which lost 0 bases and 2 bases, there was a span of 10 bases. The CDR3 loop spans 15 amino acids. Germline V gene sequence: CDR1 SGHVS, CDR2 FQNEAQ. The CDR3 is CASSLAIGQQETQYF. The CDR3, as DNA: TGTGCCAGCAGCTTAGCGATAGGACAGCAAGAGACCCAGTACTTC.

The rearrangement links TRBV7-9 to TRBJ1-1, with D unresolved. This CDR3 comprises 13 residues. V was shortened by 8 bases and J by 2 bases, with 12 bases between the two germline ends. Per the germline V gene, CDR1 is SEHNR and CDR2 is FQNEAQ (reference sequence). The CDR3 bases are TGTGCCAGCCACCGAGGTGGCAACACTGAAGCTTTCTTT. As protein: CASHRGGNTEAFF.

This chain connects TRBV9 to TRBJ2-3, with TRBD2 matching 7 bases. Germline-derived CDR1 and CDR2 are SGDLS and YYNGEE. Trimming at V came to 0 bases and at J to 2 bases, leaving 9 bases not matched to a gene. This CDR3 is built from 17 residues. DNA of the CDR3: TGTGCCAGCAGCGTAGGTGTAGGGAGGGGTCCCACAGATACGCAGTATTTT. Translating it yields CASSVGVGRGPTDTQYF.

The V call is TRBV27, the J call TRBJ2-3; D perhaps matches TRBD1 (6 bases). Trimming shortened V by 7 bases and J by 2 bases, and 7 bases separated the two germline ends. Germline V gene data show CDR1 as MNHEY and CDR2 as SMNVEV (reference sequence). The CDR3 totals 12 residues. CDR3: CASTGATDTQYF. DNA of the CDR3: TGTGCCAGCACAGGGGCCACAGATACGCAGTATTTT.

V usage is TRBV19 and J usage is TRBJ2-5, with 13 bases identical to TRBD2. The length of the CDR3 is 18 residues. Losses at the gene ends were 3 bases for V and 6 bases for J; bases not matched to a gene: 13. Germline lookup yields CDR1 LNHDA and CDR2 SQIVND (reference sequence). CDR3 DNA: TGTGCCAGTAGTATCTCGGGACTAGCGGGACGGGGGGGAAAGACCCAGTACTTC. This sequence encodes CASSISGLAGRGGKTQYF.

The chain employs TRBV5-1 and TRBJ2-7; the D is unclear. Germline V gene sequence: CDR1 SGHRS, CDR2 YFSETQ. V gave up 0 bases and J gave up 4 bases, with 8 bases separating them. The length of the CDR3 is 13 residues. The CDR3 region has the DNA TGCGCCAGCAGCTTGGTTACCGGGTACGAGCAGTACTTC. It yields the protein CASSLVTGYEQYF.

The CDR3 sequence is CASSPEPDRQGLEAFF. Here the CDR3 DNA reads TGTGCCAGCAGCCCAGAGCCTGACAGACAGGGATTAGAAGCTTTCTTT. J is TRBJ1-1 and V is TRBV5-4; 7 bases align to TRBD1. This CDR3 is built from 16 residues. Germline loops: CDR1 SGHNT, CDR2 YYREEE (reference sequence). The ends lost 4 bases at V and 8 bases at J; junction bases unmatched: 17.

Only one count was recorded for this clone. The chain is built from TRBV19 and TRBJ2-7; the match to TRBD1 covers 10 bases. Germline loops: CDR1 LNHDA, CDR2 SQIVND (reference sequence). CDR3 length: 15 amino acids. V shed 5 bases and J 4 bases; nucleotides not matched to a gene: 8. In nucleotides, the CDR3 is TGTGCCAGTAGTGGATCGACAGGGGGCAAATACGAGCAGTACTTC. Protein product: CASSGSTGGKYEQYF.

This clone was picked up a small number of times. This chain links TRBV19 with TRBJ1-1, with 10 bases aligning to TRBD1. The CDR3 sequence is 16 residues long. In germline, CDR1 is LNHDA, CDR2 SQIVND (reference sequence). The V and J ends lost 5 bases and 5 bases, in that order; junction bases with no gene match: 11. The CDR3 DNA is TGTGCCAGTAGTCCCTGGACAGGGGGGGGTATAACTGAAGCTTTCTTT. This encodes CASSPWTGGGITEAFF.

The chain is built from TRBV2 and TRBJ2-3; 13 bases align to TRBD2. CDR3 length: 15 residues. V gave up 5 bases and J gave up 6 bases; unmatched junction bases: 5. The germline gives CDR1 SNHLY, CDR2 FYNNEI. CDR3 nucleotide sequence: TGTGCCAGCAGTTCTACTAGCGGGGGGGCCGATACGCAGTATTTT. Protein sequence: CASSSTSGGADTQYF.

The V and J genes are TRBV5-6 and TRBJ2-7; D uncertain. Per germline, CDR1 SGHDT and CDR2 YYEEEE. This CDR3 has 13 amino acids. V lost 0 bases to trimming and J lost 6 bases, with 10 bases between them. Here the CDR3 reads CASSLDRTSEQYF. CDR3 DNA: TGTGCCAGCAGCTTGGACCGAACGAGCGAGCAGTACTTC.

In nucleotides, the CDR3 is TGTGCCAGCAGCCTCTCAGAGGGAACGAACACCGGGGAGCTGTTTTTT. Its translation is CASSLSEGTNTGELFF. The chain links TRBV7-2 to TRBJ2-2, with D possibly being TRBD2 (5 bases). This CDR3 has 16 residues. Germline CDR1 SGHTA, CDR2 FQGNSA. Trimming took off 5 bases at V and 0 bases at J, with 13 bases between the two ends.

This clone has at least ten counts. J is TRBJ2-6 and V is TRBV5-1; D is ambiguous. The CDR3 length is 16 residues. Trimming removed 0 bases from V and 6 bases from J, with 13 bases in between. Germline lookup yields CDR1 SGHRS and CDR2 YFSETQ. The CDR3, as DNA: TGCGCCAGCAGCTTGGGCGCGATTCAGGCGGCCAACGTCCTGACTTTC. Protein: CASSLGAIQAANVLTF.

The chain has TRBV5-1 and TRBJ1-2; TRBD1 aligns across 10 bases. The junction had 3 bases not matched to a gene; V was cut back by 2 bases and J by 8 bases. Germline V CDR1 and CDR2: SGHRS, YFSETQ. The CDR3 totals 13 residues. The CDR3 DNA reads as TGCGCCAGCAGCTTCGGGACAGGGGAAGGCTACACCTTC. It specifies CASSFGTGEGYTF.

V gene TRBV7-3 combines with J gene TRBJ2-5, with D possibly TRBD1 on 5 matching bases. The V gene's germline CDR1 is SGHTA and CDR2 FQGTGA. V was clipped by 5 bases and J by 4 bases, with 11 bases between them. CDR3 size: 13 residues. Here the CDR3 reads CASSPVGLETQYF. As DNA, the CDR3 is TGTGCCAGCAGCCCCGTGGGGCTAGAGACCCAGTACTTC.

The chain recombines TRBV10-3 with TRBJ1-4; TRBD1 agrees at 8 bases. The CDR3 sequence is 16 residues long. Trimming removed 0 bases from V and 8 bases from J; junction bases left unmatched: 8. CDR1 is ENHRY, CDR2 SYGVKD, per germline. CDR3: CAISESPTGAREKLFF. The CDR3, as DNA: TGTGCCATCAGTGAGTCCCCGACAGGGGCTAGGGAAAAACTGTTTTTT.

The chain couples TRBV3-1 (or the pseudogene TRBV3-2) to TRBJ1-3; TRBD1 agrees at 9 bases. J lost 0 bases, V lost 5 bases, and 8 bases had no gene match. This CDR3 has 17 amino acids. The V gene's germline CDR1 is LGHDT and CDR2 YNNKEL (reference sequence). This chain's CDR3 is CASSKGQGRSSGNTIYF. The CDR3 nucleotides are TGTGCCAGCAGCAAAGGACAGGGGAGAAGCTCTGGAAACACCATATATTTT.

This chain uses TRBV7-9 with TRBJ1-4; TRBD1 is a possible D gene (6 bases). CDR1 SEHNR and CDR2 FQNEAQ come from the germline V gene (reference sequence). The V and J ends lost 1 base and 3 bases respectively, with 9 bases between them. The CDR3 contains 15 residues. CDR3 bases: TGTGCCAGCAGCTTAGTCCAGGGGTCTAATGAAAAACTGTTTTTT. Translating gives CASSLVQGSNEKLFF.

The CDR3: CASSLNAGGREQYF. The CDR3 bases are TGTGCCAGTAGTTTGAACGCCGGGGGACGGGAGCAGTACTTC. The V gene is TRBV19, the J gene TRBJ2-7; D perhaps matches TRBD2 (6 bases). The germline V gene has CDR1 LNHDA and CDR2 SQIVND (reference sequence). Trimming took 5 bases from V and 7 from J, leaving 18 bases between them. The CDR3 consists of 14 residues.

The chain uses TRBV7-2 and TRBJ1-4; 11 nucleotides match TRBD1. The germline V gene encodes CDR1 SGHTA and CDR2 FQGNSA. Trimming at V came to 1 base and at J to 11 bases, leaving 6 bases not matched to a gene. The CDR3 covers 15 residues. CDR3 nucleotides: TGTGCCAGCAGCTTAGAGGGACAGGGGGGAAGGAAACTGTTTTTT. This translates into CASSLEGQGGRKLFF.

This clone was recorded a few times. The genes are TRBV7-9 and TRBJ1-5; D possibly corresponds to TRBD1 (5 bases). The CDR3 extends over 16 amino acids. Deletions cut 5 bases from V and 2 bases from J, with 16 bases between. Germline V gene lookup returns CDR1 SEHNR and CDR2 FQNEAQ (reference sequence). The CDR3 sequence is CASSKSQGGGNQPQHF. CDR3 DNA: TGTGCCAGCAGCAAATCCCAGGGAGGAGGCAATCAGCCCCAGCATTTT.

V is TRBV7-9 and J is TRBJ1-4; possible D gene TRBD1, 6 bases. The V and J ends lost 7 bases and 3 bases respectively, with 12 bases between them. Germline CDR1 and CDR2: SEHNR and FQNEAQ (reference sequence). The CDR3 is 14 amino acids. As DNA, the CDR3 is TGTGCCAGCACCGTCAGGGGTGCTAATGAAAAACTGTTTTTT. This gives the protein CASTVRGANEKLFF. Full variable domain (rest looked up from reference TRBV7-9 and TRBJ1-4): DTGVSQNPRHKITKRGQNVTFRCDPISEHNRLYWYRQTLGQGPEFLTYFQNEAQLEKSRLLSDRFSAERPKGSFSTLEIQRTEQGDSAMYLCASTVRGANEKLFFGSGTQLSVL.

V usage is TRBV19 and J usage is TRBJ1-4; D is uncertain. The CDR3 runs to 16 residues. V was trimmed by 11 bases and J by 0 bases, leaving 19 bases between them. CDR1 and CDR2 from the germline V gene are LNHDA and SQIVND (reference sequence). Here the CDR3 DNA reads TGTGCCTCCCGGCCTCGGGGATCGGCAACTAATGAAAAACTGTTTTTT. Its protein product is CASRPRGSATNEKLFF. The full variable domain, rest sourced from reference TRBV19 and TRBJ1-4, is DGGITQSPKYLFRKEGQNVTLSCEQNLNHDAMYWYRQDPGQGLRLIYYSQIVNDFQKGDIAEGYSVSREKKESFPLTVTSAQKNPTAFYLCASRPRGSATNEKLFFGSGTQLSVL.